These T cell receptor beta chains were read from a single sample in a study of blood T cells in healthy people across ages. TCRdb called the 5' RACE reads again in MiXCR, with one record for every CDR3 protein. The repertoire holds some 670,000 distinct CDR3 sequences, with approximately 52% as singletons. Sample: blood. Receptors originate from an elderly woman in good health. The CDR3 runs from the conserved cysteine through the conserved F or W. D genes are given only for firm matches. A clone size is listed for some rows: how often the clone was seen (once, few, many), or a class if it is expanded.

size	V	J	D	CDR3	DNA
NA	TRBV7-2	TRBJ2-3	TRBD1	CASSLVPGGDTQYF	TGTGCCAGCAGCTTAGTTCCAGGGGGCGATACGCAGTATTTT
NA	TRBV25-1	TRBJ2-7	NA	CASSAGLGEQYF	TGTGCCAGCAGTGCGGGGCTAGGCGAGCAGTACTTC
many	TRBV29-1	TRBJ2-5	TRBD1	CSVEEASYRGREETQYF	TGCAGCGTTGAAGAGGCCTCTTACAGGGGGCGTGAAGAGACCCAGTACTTC
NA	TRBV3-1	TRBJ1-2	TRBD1	CASSQQVRGSYTF	TGTGCCAGCAGCCAACAAGTCAGGGGGAGCTACACCTTC
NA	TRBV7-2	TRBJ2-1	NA	CASSLSWGNNEQFF	TGTGCCAGCAGCTTATCCTGGGGAAACAATGAGCAGTTCTTC
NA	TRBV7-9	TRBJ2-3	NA	CASSLYGGYRTDTQYF	TGTGCCAGCAGCTTATACGGCGGGTACCGCACAGATACGCAGTATTTT
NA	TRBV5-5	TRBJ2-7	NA	CASRSIKGRQDEQYF	TGTGCCAGCAGATCTATCAAGGGTAGGCAAGACGAGCAGTACTTC
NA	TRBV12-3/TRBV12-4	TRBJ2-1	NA	CASKRETEQFF	TGTGCCAGCAAGCGTGAAACGGAGCAGTTCTTC
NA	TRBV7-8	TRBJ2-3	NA	CASSLSYGGAADTQYF	TGTGCCAGCAGCTTAAGTTACGGGGGAGCGGCAGATACGCAGTATTTT
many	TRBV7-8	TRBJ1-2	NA	CASSSSPYGYTF	TGTGCCAGCAGCTCTAGCCCATATGGCTACACCTTC
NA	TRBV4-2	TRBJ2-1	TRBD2	CASSRSGTSASNEQFF	TGTGCCAGCAGCCGGTCCGGGACTAGCGCCAGCAATGAGCAGTTCTTC
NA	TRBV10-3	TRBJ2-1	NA	CAMAEGNEQFF	TGTGCCATGGCCGAGGGTAATGAGCAGTTCTTC
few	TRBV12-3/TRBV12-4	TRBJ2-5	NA	CASSLTQGVETQYF	TGTGCCAGCAGTCTTACTCAGGGTGTTGAGACCCAGTACTTC
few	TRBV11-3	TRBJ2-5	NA	CASSSRGRRVYF	TGTGCCAGCAGTTCTCGGGGCCGACGAGTGTACTTC
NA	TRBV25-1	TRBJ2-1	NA	CASSPAGTYNEQFF	TGTGCCAGCAGTCCGGCAGGGACATACAATGAGCAGTTCTTC
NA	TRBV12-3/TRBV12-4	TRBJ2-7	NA	CASSGTESYEQYF	TGTGCCAGCTCCGGGACCGAATCCTACGAGCAGTACTTC
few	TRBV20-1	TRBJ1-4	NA	CSARGEAEKLFF	TGCAGTGCTAGGGGGGAAGCCGAAAAACTGTTTTTT
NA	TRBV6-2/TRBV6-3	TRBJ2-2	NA	CASISGTGTGELFF	TGTGCCAGCATTTCCGGGACGGGCACCGGGGAGCTGTTTTTT
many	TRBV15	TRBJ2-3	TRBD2	CATSREYLLAGVDRDTQYF	TGTGCCACCAGCAGAGAATACCTATTGGCGGGGGTGGATCGAGATACGCAGTATTTT
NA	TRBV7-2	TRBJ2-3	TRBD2	CASSVLGGATDTQYF	TGTGCCAGCAGCGTCCTCGGGGGGGCCACAGATACGCAGTATTTT
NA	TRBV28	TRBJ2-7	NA	CAIEYGRGSYEQYF	TGTGCCATCGAATATGGCAGGGGATCCTACGAGCAGTACTTC
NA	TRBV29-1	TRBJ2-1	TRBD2	CSVGTSGGAWEEQFF	TGCAGCGTTGGGACTAGCGGGGGGGCGTGGGAAGAGCAGTTCTTC
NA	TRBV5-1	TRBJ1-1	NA	CASSLVGSGGFNTEAFF	TGCGCCAGCAGCTTGGTTGGGAGCGGGGGGTTCAACACTGAAGCTTTCTTT
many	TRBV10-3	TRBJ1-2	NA	CAISPEYGYTF	TGTGCCATCAGTCCAGAGTATGGCTACACCTTC
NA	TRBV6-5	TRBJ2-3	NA	CASSSYGLADTQYF	TGTGCCAGCAGTTCCTACGGGCTGGCAGATACGCAGTATTTT
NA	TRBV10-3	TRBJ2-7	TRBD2	CAIKGSGGSGYNEQYF	TGTGCCATCAAAGGTAGCGGGGGCTCGGGCTACAATGAGCAGTACTTC
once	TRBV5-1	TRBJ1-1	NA	CASSLLRQMNTEAFF	TGCGCCAGCAGCTTGCTGAGACAAATGAACACTGAAGCTTTCTTT
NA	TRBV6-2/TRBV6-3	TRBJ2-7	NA	CASTRGRDIYEQYF	TGTGCCAGCACCAGGGGACGGGACATCTACGAGCAGTACTTC
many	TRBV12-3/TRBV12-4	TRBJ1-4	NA	CASSSGRVSEKLFF	TGTGCCAGCAGTTCGGGACGAGTTTCCGAAAAACTGTTTTTT
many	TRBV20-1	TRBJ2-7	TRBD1	CSARGDRAPYEQYF	TGCAGTGCTAGAGGGGACAGGGCTCCTTACGAGCAGTACTTC
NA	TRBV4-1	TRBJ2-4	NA	CASSQDTEEVAIAKNIQYF	TGCGCCAGCAGCCAAGATACTGAGGAGGTGGCCATAGCCAAAAACATTCAGTACTTC
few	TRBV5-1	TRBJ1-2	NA	CASGMDSYGYTF	TGCGCCAGCGGCATGGACAGTTATGGCTACACCTTC
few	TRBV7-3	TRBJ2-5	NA	CASSRKSQETQYF	TGTGCCAGCAGCCGTAAGTCCCAGGAGACCCAGTACTTC
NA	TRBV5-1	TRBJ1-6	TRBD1	CASSRTGGDTPLHF	TGCGCCAGTAGCCGGACAGGCGGAGATACACCCCTCCACTTT
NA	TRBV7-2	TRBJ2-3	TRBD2	CASSFISGAADTQYF	TGTGCCAGCAGCTTTATTAGCGGGGCGGCAGATACGCAGTATTTT
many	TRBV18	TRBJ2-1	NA	CASAPPGSEQFF	TGTGCCAGCGCACCACCAGGGAGTGAGCAGTTCTTC
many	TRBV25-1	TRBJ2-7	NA	CASSEWAGQAYEQYF	TGTGCCAGCAGTGAATGGGCGGGACAAGCCTACGAGCAGTACTTC
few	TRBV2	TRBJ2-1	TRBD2	CASEILPGAGTSALIGGLHNEQFF	TGTGCCAGCGAGATTCTTCCTGGTGCCGGGACTAGCGCGCTGATAGGGGGTTTGCACAATGAGCAGTTCTTC
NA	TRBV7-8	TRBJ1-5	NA	CASTHWPEGNQPQHF	TGTGCCAGCACCCATTGGCCGGAGGGCAATCAGCCCCAGCATTTT
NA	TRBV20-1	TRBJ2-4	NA	CSYQRGAKNIQYF	TGCAGTTACCAACGGGGTGCCAAAAACATTCAGTACTTC
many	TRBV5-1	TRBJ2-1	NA	CASSSRGVPEQFF	TGCGCCAGCAGCTCCCGAGGAGTTCCTGAGCAGTTCTTC